This T cell receptor (beta chain) was recovered during a study of beta chain features in type 1 diabetes. This clone turned up a few times. Its antigen remains unknown. Each donor gave one heparinised blood draw averaging roughly 100 mL. The CDR3 consists of 15 residues. V lost 0 bases and J lost 1; bases outside the gene matches: 1. Germline V gene sequence: CDR1 SGHRS, CDR2 YFSETQ. The whole isolated RNA underwent reverse transcription, so sequencing captured expressed TCRB transcripts. Libraries were prepared by immunoSEQ multiplex PCR; TCRdb keeps only in-frame clonotypes and omits some of them. The data show approximately 380,000 clones, over 12% seen once. General study points: Shorter templates might be favored by PCR, and equally so in patients and in controls. Patients showed naive, central memory and Treg TCRB repertoires that appeared more similar than those of healthy donors.

The V call is TRBV5-1, the J call TRBJ2-3; 8 nucleotides line up with TRBD2. Sequencing was carried out using naive CD4+ T cells from blood. The TCR comes from a woman under 30 in good health. The CDR3 is CASSLDGRGTDTQYF. The DNA of the CDR3 is TGCGCCAGCAGCTTGGACGGGAGGGGCACAGATACGCAGTATTTT.